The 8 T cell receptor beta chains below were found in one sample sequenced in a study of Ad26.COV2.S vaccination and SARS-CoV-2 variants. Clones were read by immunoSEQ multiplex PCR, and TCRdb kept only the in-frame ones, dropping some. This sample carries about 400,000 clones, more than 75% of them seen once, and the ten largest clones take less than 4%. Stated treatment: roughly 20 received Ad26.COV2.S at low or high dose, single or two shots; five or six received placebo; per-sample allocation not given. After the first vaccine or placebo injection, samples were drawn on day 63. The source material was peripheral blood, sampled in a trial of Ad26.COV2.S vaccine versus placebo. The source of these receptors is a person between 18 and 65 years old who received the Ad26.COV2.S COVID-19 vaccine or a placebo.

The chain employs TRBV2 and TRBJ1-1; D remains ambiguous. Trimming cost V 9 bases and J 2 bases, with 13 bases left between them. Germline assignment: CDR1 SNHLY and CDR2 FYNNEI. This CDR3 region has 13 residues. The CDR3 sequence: CASGGLLNTEAFF. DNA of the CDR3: TGTGCCAGTGGTGGGCTCTTAAACACTGAAGCTTTCTTT.

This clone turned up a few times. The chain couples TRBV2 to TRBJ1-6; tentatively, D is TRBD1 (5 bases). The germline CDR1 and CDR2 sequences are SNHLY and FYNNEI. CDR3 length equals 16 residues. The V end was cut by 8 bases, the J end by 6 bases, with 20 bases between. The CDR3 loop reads CASSRRVGTSNSPLHF. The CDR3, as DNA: TGTGCCAGCTCTCGGAGGGTAGGGACTTCTAATTCACCCCTCCACTTT.

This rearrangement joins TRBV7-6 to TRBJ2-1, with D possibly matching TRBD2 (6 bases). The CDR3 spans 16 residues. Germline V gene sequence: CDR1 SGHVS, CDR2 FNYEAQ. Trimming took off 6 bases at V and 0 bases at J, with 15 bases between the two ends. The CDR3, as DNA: TGTGCCAGCAGTCTCGCGCGGGGAAGCTCCTACAATGAGCAGTTCTTC. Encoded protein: CASSLARGSSYNEQFF.

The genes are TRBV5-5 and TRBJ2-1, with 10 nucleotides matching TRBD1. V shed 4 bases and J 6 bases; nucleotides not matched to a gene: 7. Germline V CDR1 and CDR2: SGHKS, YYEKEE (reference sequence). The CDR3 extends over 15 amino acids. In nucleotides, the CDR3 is TGTGCCAGCAGCCCATGGGACAGGGGATTCAATGAGCAGTTCTTC. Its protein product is CASSPWDRGFNEQFF. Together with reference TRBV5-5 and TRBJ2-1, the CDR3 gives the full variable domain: DAGVTQSPTHLIKTRGQQVTLRCSPISGHKSVSWYQQVLGQGPQFIFQYYEKEERGRGNFPDRFSARQFPNYSSELNVNALLLGDSALYLCASSPWDRGFNEQFFGPGTRLTVL.

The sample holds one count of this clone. CDR3: CASSLWSTNQPQHF. The CDR3, as DNA: TGTGCCAGCAGTTTATGGTCAACAAATCAGCCCCAGCATTTT. This chain links TRBV28 with TRBJ1-5; no firm D call. Germline CDR1 reads MDHEN; CDR2 reads SYDVKM. The CDR3 runs 14 residues. With 0 bases removed from V and 4 bases from J, the gap between germline ends came to 7 bases.

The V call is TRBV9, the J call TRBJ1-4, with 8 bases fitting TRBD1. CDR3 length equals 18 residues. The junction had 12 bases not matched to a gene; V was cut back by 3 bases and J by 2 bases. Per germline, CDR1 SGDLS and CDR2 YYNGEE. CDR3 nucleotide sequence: TGTGCCAGCAGCGCCGACACAGGGGGACTTGCGACTAATGAAAAACTGTTTTTT. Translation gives CASSADTGGLATNEKLFF. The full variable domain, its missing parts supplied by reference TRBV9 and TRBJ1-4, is DSGVTQTPKHLITATGQRVTLRCSPRSGDLSVYWYQQSLDQGLQFLIQYYNGEERAKGNILERFSAQQFPDLHSELNLSSLELGDSALYFCASSADTGGLATNEKLFFGSGTQLSVL.

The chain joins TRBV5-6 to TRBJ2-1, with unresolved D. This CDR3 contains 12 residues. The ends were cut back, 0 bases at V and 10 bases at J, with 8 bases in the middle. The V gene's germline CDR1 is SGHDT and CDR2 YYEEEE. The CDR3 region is CASSLEPREQFF. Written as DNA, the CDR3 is TGTGCCAGCAGCTTGGAACCCAGGGAGCAGTTCTTC.

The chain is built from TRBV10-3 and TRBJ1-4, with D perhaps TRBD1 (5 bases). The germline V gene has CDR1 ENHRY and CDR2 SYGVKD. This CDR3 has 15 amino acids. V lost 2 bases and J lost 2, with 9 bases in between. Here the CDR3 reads CAISEARVTNEKLFF. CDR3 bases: TGTGCCATCAGTGAGGCCAGGGTTACTAATGAAAAACTGTTTTTT.